Sequencing of this T cell receptor beta chain was carried out in a study of blood T cell repertoires in COVID-19. Study information: The cDNA or gDNA used as material had been derived from T cells, B-cell-depleted T cells, or PBMCs.

Germline V gene data show CDR1 as SNHLY and CDR2 as FYNNEI. The trim removed 7 bases at V and 10 bases at J, leaving 8 bases unmatched. This CDR3 has 13 residues. TCRdb keeps only in-frame clones here, not all; method: immunoSEQ multiplex PCR. This table holds about 170,000 clones, approximately 84% found once. The gene calls are TRBV2 and TRBJ1-1, with 11 nucleotides matching TRBD1. The sample consisted of peripheral blood. This receptor was identified in a woman aged 80 or over with COVID-19, enrolled during active disease. The CDR3 nucleotides are TGTGCCAGCACCCGGACAGGGGGCGCGAGAGCTTTCTTT. Residues: CASTRTGGARAFF.